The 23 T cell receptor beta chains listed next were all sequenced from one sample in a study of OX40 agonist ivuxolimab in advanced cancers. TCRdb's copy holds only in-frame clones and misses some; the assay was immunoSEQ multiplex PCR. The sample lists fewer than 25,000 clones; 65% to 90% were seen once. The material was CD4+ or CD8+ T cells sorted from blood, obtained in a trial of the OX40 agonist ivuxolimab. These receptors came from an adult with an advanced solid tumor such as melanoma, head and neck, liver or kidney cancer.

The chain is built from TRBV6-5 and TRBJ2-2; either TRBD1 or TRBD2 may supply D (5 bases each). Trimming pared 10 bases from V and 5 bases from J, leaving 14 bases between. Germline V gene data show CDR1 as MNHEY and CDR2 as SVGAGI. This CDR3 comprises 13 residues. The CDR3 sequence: CAIELGATGELFF. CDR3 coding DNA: TGTGCCATTGAACTAGGGGCTACCGGGGAGCTGTTTTTT.

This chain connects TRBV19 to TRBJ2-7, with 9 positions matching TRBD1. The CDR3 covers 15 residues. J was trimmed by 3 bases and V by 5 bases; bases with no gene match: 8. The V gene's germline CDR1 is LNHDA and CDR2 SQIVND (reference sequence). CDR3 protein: CASSLFLTGGYEQYF. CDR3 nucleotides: TGTGCCAGTAGTCTTTTCTTGACAGGGGGCTACGAGCAGTACTTC.

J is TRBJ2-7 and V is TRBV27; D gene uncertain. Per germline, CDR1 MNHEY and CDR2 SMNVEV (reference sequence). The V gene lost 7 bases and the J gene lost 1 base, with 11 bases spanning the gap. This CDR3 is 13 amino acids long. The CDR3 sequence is CASMGFESYEQYF. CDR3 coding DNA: TGTGCCAGCATGGGGTTTGAGTCCTACGAGCAGTACTTC.

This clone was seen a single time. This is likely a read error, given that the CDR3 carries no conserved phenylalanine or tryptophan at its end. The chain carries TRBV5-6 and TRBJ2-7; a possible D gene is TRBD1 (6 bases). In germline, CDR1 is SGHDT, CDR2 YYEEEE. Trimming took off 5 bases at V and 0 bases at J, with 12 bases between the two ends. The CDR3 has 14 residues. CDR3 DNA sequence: TGTGCCAGCAGTGGACAGCTAAACTCCTACGAGCAGTACCTC. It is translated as CASSGQLNSYEQYL.

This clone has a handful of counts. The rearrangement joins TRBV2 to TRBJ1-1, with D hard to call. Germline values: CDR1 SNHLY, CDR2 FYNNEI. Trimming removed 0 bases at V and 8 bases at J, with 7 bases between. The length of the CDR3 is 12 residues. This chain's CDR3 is CASSEATPEAFF. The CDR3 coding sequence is TGTGCCAGCAGTGAAGCAACCCCGGAAGCTTTCTTT.

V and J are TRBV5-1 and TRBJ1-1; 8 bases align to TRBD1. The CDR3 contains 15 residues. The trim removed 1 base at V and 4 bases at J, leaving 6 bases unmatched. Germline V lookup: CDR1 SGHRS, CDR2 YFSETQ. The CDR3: CASSLTGGRSTEAFF. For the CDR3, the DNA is TGCGCCAGCAGCTTGACAGGGGGGAGGAGCACTGAAGCTTTCTTT.

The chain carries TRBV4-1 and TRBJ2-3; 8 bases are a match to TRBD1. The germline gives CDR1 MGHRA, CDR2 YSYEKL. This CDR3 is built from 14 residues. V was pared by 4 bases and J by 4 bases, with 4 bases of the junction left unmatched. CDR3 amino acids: CASSRGQGADTQYF. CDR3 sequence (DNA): TGCGCCAGCAGCCGTGGACAGGGAGCAGATACGCAGTATTTT.

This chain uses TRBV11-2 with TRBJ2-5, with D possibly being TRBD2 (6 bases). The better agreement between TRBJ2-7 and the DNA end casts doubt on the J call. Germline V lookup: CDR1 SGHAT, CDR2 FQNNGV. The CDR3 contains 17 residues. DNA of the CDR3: TGTGCCAGCAGCCCCCCAGCGGGCACACGACCCACCTACGAGCAGTACTTC. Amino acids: CASSPPAGTRPTYEQYF.

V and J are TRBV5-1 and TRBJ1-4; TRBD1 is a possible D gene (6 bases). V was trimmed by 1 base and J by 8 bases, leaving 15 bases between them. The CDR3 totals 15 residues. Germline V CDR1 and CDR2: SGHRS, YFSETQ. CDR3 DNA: TGCGCCAGCAGCTTGAGTAGTTCCGGGGGCGAAAAACTGTTTTTT. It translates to CASSLSSSGGEKLFF.

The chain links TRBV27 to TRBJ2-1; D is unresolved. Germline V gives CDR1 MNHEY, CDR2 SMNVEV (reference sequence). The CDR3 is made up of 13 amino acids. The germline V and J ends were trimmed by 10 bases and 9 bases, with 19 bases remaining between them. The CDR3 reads CATRSIWLFEQFF. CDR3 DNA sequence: TGTGCCACCCGGTCCATATGGCTCTTTGAGCAGTTCTTC.

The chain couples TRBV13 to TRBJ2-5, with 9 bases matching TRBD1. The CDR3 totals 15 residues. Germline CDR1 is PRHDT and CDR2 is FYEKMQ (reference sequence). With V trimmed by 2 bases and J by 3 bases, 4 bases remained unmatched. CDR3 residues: CASSLWGQGEETQYF. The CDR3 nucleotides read TGTGCCAGCAGCTTATGGGGACAGGGCGAAGAGACCCAGTACTTC.

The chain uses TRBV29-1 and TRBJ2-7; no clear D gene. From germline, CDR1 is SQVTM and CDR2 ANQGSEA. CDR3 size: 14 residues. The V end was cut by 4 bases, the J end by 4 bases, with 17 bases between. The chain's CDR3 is CSVGRNRRFYEQYF. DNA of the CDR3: TGCAGCGTTGGTAGGAACCGACGGTTTTACGAGCAGTACTTC.

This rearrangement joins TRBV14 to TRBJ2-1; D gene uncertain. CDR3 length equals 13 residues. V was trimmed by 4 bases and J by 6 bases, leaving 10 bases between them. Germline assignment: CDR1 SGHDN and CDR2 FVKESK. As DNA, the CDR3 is TGTGCCAGCAGCCCTTACCTAGGCAATGAGCAGTTCTTC. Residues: CASSPYLGNEQFF.

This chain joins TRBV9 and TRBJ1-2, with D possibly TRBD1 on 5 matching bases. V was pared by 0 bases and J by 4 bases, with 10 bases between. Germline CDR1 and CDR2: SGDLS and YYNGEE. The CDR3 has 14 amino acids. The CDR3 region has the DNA TGTGCCAGCAGCGTAGAGGCGGGGGTCTATGGCTACACCTTC. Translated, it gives CASSVEAGVYGYTF. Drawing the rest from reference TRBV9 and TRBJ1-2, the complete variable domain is DSGVTQTPKHLITATGQRVTLRCSPRSGDLSVYWYQQSLDQGLQFLIQYYNGEERAKGNILERFSAQQFPDLHSELNLSSLELGDSALYFCASSVEAGVYGYTFGSGTRLTVV.

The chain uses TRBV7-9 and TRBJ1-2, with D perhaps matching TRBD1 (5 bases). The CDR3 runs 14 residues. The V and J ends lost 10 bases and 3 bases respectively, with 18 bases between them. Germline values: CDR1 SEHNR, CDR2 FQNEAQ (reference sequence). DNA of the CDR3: TGTGCCATAGTTCTTGGGGGGAAGGACTATGGCTACACCTTC. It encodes CAIVLGGKDYGYTF.

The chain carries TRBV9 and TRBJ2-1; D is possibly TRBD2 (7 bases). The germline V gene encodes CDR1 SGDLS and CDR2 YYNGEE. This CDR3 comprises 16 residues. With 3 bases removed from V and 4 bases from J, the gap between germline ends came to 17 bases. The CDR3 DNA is TGTGCCAGCAGCGGCCACCGGGGGGCTTGGTACAATGAGCAGTTCTTC. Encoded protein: CASSGHRGAWYNEQFF.

CDR3 region: CASTGENQPQHF. The CDR3 DNA reads as TGTGCCAGCACAGGGGAAAATCAGCCCCAGCATTTT. This sequence joins TRBV7-9 and TRBJ1-5, with TRBD1 as a possible D gene (6 bases). The CDR3 is 12 residues long. Trimming removed 7 bases at V and 4 bases at J, with 8 bases between. Per germline, CDR1 SEHNR and CDR2 FQNEAQ (reference sequence).

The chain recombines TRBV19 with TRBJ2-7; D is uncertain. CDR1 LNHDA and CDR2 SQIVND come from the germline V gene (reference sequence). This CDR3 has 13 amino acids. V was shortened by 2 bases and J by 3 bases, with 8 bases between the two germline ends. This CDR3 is CASSIKISYEQYF. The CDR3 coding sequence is TGTGCCAGTAGTATAAAAATCAGCTACGAGCAGTACTTC.

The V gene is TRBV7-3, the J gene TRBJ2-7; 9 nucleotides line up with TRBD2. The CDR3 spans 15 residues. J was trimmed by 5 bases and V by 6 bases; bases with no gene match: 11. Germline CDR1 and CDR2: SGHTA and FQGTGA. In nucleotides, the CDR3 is TGTGCCAGCAGTCCCGGCCTAGCGGGACCCCACGAGCAGTACTTC. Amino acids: CASSPGLAGPHEQYF.

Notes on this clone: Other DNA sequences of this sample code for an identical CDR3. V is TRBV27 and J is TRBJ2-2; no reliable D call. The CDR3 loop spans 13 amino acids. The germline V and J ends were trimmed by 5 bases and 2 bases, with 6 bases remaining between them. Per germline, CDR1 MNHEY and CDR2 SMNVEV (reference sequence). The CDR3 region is CASSLVNTGELFF. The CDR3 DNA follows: TGTGCCAGCAGTCTTGTAAACACCGGGGAGCTGTTTTTT.

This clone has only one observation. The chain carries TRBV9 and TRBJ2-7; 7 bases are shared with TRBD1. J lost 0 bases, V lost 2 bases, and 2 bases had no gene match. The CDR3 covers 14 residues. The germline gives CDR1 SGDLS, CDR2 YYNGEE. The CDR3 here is CASSVRDSSYEQYF. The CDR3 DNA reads TGTGCCAGCAGCGTCCGGGACAGCTCCTACGAGCAGTACTTC.

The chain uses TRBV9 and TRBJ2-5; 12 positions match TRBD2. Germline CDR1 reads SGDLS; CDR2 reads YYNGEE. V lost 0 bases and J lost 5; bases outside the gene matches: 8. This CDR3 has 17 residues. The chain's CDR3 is CASSVGRTSGIGETQYF. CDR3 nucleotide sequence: TGTGCCAGCAGCGTAGGTAGGACTAGCGGGATCGGGGAGACCCAGTACTTC.

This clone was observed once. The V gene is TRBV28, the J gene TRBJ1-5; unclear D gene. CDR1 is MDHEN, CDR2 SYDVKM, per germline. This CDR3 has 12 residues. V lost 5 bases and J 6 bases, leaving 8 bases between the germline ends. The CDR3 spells CASSRRAQPQHF. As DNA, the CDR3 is TGTGCCAGCAGTCGCCGGGCTCAGCCCCAGCATTTT.